The clone carrying this T cell receptor (beta chain) was seen a single time. These data belong to a study of blood T cell repertoires in COVID-19. Study-wide context: Nucleic acid was either cDNA or gDNA, and it came from T cells, B-cell-depleted T cells, or PBMCs.

V lost 7 bases, J lost 4 bases, and 10 bases lay in between. The CDR3 is 12 amino acids. Germline loops: CDR1 SNHLY, CDR2 FYNNEI. In the study's own analysis: Amplified reference gene primers provided the basis for estimating nucleated cell counts. Libraries were prepared by immunoSEQ multiplex PCR; TCRdb keeps only in-frame clonotypes and omits some of them. For V, J and clone size, that table is used; D and trimming come from the DNA. Among almost 350,000 clones, over 85% were seen once, and the ten largest hold about 3.9%. The origin of this receptor is a woman aged 55-70 years with COVID-19, enrolled during active disease. The specimen sequenced was peripheral blood. The rearrangement links TRBV2 to TRBJ1-1; TRBD1 is a possible D gene (6 bases). The CDR3 loop reads CASTGDLTEAFF. The DNA for the CDR3 is TGTGCCAGCACAGGGGACCTCACTGAAGCTTTCTTT.